This TCR beta chain was retrieved from a study of blood T cell repertoires in COVID-19. Study-level information: The analysed material was cDNA or gDNA that came from T cells, B-cell-depleted T cells, or PBMCs.

The CDR3 contains 13 residues. Trimming removed 3 bases from V and 6 bases from J, with 9 bases in between. Study members were between roughly 18 and 89 years old and lived in about two dozen US regions. Profiling relied on immunoSEQ multiplex PCR, and the TCRdb table lists in-frame clones only, not all of them. The sample has roughly 280,000 clones; 90% are singletons. The rearrangement uses TRBV12-3 or TRBV12-4 and TRBJ1-5; no firm D call. This receptor was taken from a woman in her thirties with acute COVID-19. The sequenced material came from PBMCs or T cells enriched from blood (not recorded which). CDR3 coding DNA: TGTGCCAGCAGTTTCGGGTTAGGTCAGCCCCAGCATTTT. Its translation: CASSFGLGQPQHF.